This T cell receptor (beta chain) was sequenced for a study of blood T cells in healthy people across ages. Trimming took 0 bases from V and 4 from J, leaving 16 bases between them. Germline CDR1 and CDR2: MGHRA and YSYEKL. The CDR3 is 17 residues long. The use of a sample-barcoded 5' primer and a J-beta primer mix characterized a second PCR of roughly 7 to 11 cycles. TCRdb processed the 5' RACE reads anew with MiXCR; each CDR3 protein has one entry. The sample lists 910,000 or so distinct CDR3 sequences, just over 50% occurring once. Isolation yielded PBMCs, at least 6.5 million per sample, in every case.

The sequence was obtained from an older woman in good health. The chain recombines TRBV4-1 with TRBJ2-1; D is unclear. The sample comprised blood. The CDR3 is CASSQELSRSLYNEQFF. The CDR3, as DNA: TGCGCCAGCAGCCAAGAATTATCGAGGTCCCTTTACAATGAGCAGTTCTTC.